Below, one T cell receptor beta chain is given with its context. These data are taken from a study of identical twins. No donor was unhealthy or non-Caucasian. Unique molecular identifiers were present on the cDNA, which also gained a universal primer site by template switching. TCRdb used MiXCR to reprocess the 5' RACE reads, holding one entry per CDR3 protein. The sample gives some 1,700,000 distinct CDR3 sequences, about 32% of which show up once; over 0.25% is in the top ten. The CDR3 is 15 residues long. The germline CDR1 and CDR2 sequences are MNHNS and SASEGT. V was cut by 2 bases and J by 3 bases, with 14 bases left in between.

Material: cord blood. This TCR was recovered from a newborn girl in good health. The chain has TRBV6-1 and TRBJ2-7; possibly TRBD2 for D (6 bases). The CDR3 reads CASSESWRGSYEQYF. CDR3 DNA: TGTGCCAGCAGTGAATCCTGGCGGGGCAGCTACGAGCAGTACTTC.